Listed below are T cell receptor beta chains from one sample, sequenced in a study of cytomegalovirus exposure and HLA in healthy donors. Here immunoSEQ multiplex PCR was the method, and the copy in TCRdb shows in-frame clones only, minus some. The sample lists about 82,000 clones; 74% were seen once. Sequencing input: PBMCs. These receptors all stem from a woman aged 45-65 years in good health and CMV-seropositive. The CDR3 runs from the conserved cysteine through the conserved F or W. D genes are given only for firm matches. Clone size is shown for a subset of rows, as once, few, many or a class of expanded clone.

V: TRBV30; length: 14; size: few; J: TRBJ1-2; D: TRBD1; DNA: TGTGCCTGGAGTGATACAGGGGGCCTCTATGGCTACACCTTC; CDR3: CAWSDTGGLYGYTF
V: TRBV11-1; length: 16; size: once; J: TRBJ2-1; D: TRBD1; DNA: TGTGCCAGCAGCTTATCGGGGACAGGGGGTTACAATGAGCAGTTCTTC; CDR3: CASSLSGTGGYNEQFF
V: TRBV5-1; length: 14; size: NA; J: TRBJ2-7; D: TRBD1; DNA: TGCGCCAGCAGCTGGGGGGACAGGGTTAGCGAGCAGTACTTC; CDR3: CASSWGDRVSEQYF
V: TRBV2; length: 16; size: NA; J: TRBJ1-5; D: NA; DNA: TGTGCCAGCAGTAAAAATGACAGAATGCGCAATCAGCCCCAGCATTTT; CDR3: CASSKNDRMRNQPQHF
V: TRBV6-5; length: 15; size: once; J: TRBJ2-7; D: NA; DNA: TGTGCCAGCACCTTCCGGGATAGGGTTGATTACGAGCAGTACTTC; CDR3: CASTFRDRVDYEQYF
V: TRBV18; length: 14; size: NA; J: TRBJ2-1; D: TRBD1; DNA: TGTGCCAGCTCGCCTGGGACAGGGTCCCATGAGCAGTTCTTC; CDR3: CASSPGTGSHEQFF
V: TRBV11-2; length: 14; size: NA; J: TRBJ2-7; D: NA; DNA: TGTGCCAGCAGCTTAGTGAGACAGCAATACGAGCAGTACTTC; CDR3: CASSLVRQQYEQYF
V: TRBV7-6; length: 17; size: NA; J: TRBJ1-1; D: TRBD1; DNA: TGTGCCAGCAGCTTTACCCCGGACAGGGCAGGAAGGGATGAAGCTTTCTTT; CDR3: CASSFTPDRAGRDEAFF
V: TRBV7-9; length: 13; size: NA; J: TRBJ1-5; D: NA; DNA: TGTGCCAGCAGCCCCGGGGTGTCGGGGCCCCAGCATTTT; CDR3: CASSPGVSGPQHF
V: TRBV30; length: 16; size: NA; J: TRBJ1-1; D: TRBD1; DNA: TGTGCCTGGAGTGTCGGACAGGGATTTATGAACACTGAAGCTTTCTTT; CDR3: CAWSVGQGFMNTEAFF
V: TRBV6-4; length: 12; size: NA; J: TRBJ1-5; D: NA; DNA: TGTGCCAGCAGGGCCGGCAATCAGCCCCAGCATTTT; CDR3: CASRAGNQPQHF
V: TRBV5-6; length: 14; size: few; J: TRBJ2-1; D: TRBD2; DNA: TGTGCCAGCAGCCCGGGACTAGGAGTTGGTGAGCAGTTCTTC; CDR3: CASSPGLGVGEQFF
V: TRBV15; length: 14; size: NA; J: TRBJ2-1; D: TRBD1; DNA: TGTGCCACCAGCAGATTTACAGGGGCCCATGAGCAGTTCTTC; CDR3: CATSRFTGAHEQFF
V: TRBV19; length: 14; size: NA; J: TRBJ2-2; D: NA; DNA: TGTGCCAGTAGTATAGGAACGGCGGGCGGGGAGCTGTTTTTT; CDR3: CASSIGTAGGELFF
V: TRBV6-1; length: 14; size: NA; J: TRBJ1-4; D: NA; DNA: TGTGCCAGCAGAGAACCGGGGAGGGAGGAAAAACTGTTTTTT; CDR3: CASREPGREEKLFF
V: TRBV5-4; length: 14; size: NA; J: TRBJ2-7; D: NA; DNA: TGTGCCAGCAGCTGGCCAGGGGGCGGGGGCGAGCAGTACTTC; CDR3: CASSWPGGGGEQYF
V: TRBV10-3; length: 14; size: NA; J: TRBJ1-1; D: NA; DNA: TGTGCCACACAGGACGGATTCGGGAACACTGAAGCTTTCTTT; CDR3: CATQDGFGNTEAFF
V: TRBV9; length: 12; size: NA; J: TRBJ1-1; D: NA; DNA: TGTGCCAGCAGCTCAGGGGTCACTGAAGCTTTCTTT; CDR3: CASSSGVTEAFF
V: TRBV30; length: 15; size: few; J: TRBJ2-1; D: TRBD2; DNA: TGTGCCTGGAGTGTGGCGCTAGCGGGAAACAATGAGCAGTTCTTC; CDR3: CAWSVALAGNNEQFF
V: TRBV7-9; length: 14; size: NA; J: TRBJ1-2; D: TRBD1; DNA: TGTGCCCTCGACAGGGGGCTAGCTAACTATGGCTACACCTTC; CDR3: CALDRGLANYGYTF
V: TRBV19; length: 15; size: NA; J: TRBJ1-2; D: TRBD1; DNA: TGTGCCAGTAGTCCCAAGGGACAGGGCGACTATGGCTACACCTTC; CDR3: CASSPKGQGDYGYTF
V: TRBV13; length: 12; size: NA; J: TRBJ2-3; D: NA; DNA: TGTGCCAGCAGCCCCCAGTCAGATACGCAGTATTTT; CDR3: CASSPQSDTQYF
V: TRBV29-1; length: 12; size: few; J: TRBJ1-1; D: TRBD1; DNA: TGCAGCGGGGGACAGATGAACACTGAAGCTTTCTTT; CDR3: CSGGQMNTEAFF
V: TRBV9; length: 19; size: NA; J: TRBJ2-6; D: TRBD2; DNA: TGTGCCAGCAGCCCTTCTGGGGGGGGACGGCTCTCTGGGGCCAACGTCCTGACTTTC; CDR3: CASSPSGGGRLSGANVLTF
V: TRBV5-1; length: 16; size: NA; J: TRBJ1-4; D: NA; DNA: TGCGCCAGCAGACTTTGGGTTACAGGGATTAATGAAAAACTGTTTTTT; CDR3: CASRLWVTGINEKLFF
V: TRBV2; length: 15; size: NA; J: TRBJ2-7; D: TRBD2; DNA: TGTGCCAGCAGCGTTCCGCGGGGGGGGTCCTACGAGCAGTACTTC; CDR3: CASSVPRGGSYEQYF
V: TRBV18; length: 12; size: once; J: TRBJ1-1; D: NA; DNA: TGTGCCAGCTCACTCACAGGGACTGAAGCTTTCTTT; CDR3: CASSLTGTEAFF
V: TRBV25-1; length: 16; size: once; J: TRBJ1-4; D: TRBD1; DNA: TGTGCCAGCAGTGTTACAGGGGGCGCCTCTAATGAAAAACTGTTTTTT; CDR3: CASSVTGGASNEKLFF
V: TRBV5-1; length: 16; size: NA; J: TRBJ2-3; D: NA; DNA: TGCGCCAGCAGCTTGGTGGGCATTACTAGCACAGATACGCAGTATTTT; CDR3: CASSLVGITSTDTQYF
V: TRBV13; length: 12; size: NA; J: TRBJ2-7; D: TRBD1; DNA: TGTGCCAGCAGCCGACAGGGCTACGAGCAGTACTTC; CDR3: CASSRQGYEQYF
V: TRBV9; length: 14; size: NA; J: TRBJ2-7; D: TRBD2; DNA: TGTGCCAGCAGCCCTCGGACTAGCGGCTACGAGCAGTACTTC; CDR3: CASSPRTSGYEQYF
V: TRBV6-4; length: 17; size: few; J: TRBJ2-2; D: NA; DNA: TGTGCCAGCAGTGACTCAGAAGCAGGGGAGAACACCGGGGAGCTGTTTTTT; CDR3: CASSDSEAGENTGELFF
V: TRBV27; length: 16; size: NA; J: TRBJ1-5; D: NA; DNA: TGTGCCAGCAGCAGAAAGGCAGACGAGGTCTATCAGCCCCAGCATTTT; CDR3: CASSRKADEVYQPQHF
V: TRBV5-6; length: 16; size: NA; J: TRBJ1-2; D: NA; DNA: TGTGCCAGCAGCTCCCCTGGTGCCAGGCTTTCCTATGGCTACACCTTC; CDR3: CASSSPGARLSYGYTF
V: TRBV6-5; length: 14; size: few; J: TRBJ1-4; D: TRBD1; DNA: TGTGCCAGCAGTTACGGACAGGGGAATGAAAAACTGTTTTTT; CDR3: CASSYGQGNEKLFF
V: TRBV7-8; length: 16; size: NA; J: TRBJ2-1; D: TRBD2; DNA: TGTGCCAGCAGCGAACGGGTGGGCGGGAGTTACAATGAGCAGTTCTTC; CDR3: CASSERVGGSYNEQFF
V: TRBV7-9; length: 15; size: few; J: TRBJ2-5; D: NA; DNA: TGTGCCAGCAGCGCCCGACTAGTTCGGAGGGAGACCCAGTACTTC; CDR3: CASSARLVRRETQYF
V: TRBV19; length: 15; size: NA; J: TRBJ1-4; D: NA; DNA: TGTGCCAGTAGTATCAAAGGGAGTCGACATGAAAAACTGTTTTTT; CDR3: CASSIKGSRHEKLFF
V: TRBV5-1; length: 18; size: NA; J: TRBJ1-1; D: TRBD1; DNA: TGCGCCAGCAGCTTGAGGGCCCCGGGGACAGGACGGCCCACTGAAGCTTTCTTT; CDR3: CASSLRAPGTGRPTEAFF
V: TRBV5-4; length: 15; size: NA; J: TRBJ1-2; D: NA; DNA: TGTGCCAGCAGCCTAGACCAGGACAGAAACTATGGCTACACCTTC; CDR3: CASSLDQDRNYGYTF
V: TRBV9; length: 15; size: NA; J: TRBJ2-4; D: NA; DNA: TGTGCCAGCAGCGCCCAGGGACTAGCCAAAAACATTCAGTACTTC; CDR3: CASSAQGLAKNIQYF
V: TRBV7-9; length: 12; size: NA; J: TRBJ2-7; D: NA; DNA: TGTGCCAGCAGTTCTAGCTTCCACGAGCAGTACTTC; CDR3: CASSSSFHEQYF
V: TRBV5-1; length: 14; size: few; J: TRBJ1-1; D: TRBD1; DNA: TGCGCCAGCAGCTTGTGGGACAGGGGCTCTGAAGCTTTCTTT; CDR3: CASSLWDRGSEAFF
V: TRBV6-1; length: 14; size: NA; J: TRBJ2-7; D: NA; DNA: TGTGCCAGCAGGGACATGGGTTCCCCCTACGAGCAGTACTTC; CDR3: CASRDMGSPYEQYF
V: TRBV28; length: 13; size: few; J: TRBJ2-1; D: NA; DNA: TGTGCCAGCAGTTTATGGCGAAGCAATGAGCAGTTCTTC; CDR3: CASSLWRSNEQFF
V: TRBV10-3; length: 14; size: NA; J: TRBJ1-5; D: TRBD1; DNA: TGTGCCATCAGCAAGACAGGGGAAAGACAGCCCCAGCATTTT; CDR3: CAISKTGERQPQHF
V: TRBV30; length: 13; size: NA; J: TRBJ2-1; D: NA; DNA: TGTGCCTGGAGGAATCCCCTAGCACATGAGCAGTTCTTC; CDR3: CAWRNPLAHEQFF
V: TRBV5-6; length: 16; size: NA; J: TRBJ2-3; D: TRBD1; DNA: TGTGCCAGCAGCTTGTATAGGACAGGGAGCACAGATACGCAGTATTTT; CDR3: CASSLYRTGSTDTQYF
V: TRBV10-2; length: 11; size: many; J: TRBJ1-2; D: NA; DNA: TGCGCCAGCAGCCAGGGGTATGGCTACACCTTC; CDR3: CASSQGYGYTF
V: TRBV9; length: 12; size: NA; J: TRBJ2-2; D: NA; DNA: TGTGCCAGCAGTGTTGTAACCGGGGAGCTGTTTTTT; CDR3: CASSVVTGELFF
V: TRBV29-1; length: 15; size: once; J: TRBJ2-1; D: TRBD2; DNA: TGCAGCGTAGCGACCGGGACTAGTTCTGGCAATGAGCAGTTCTTC; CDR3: CSVATGTSSGNEQFF
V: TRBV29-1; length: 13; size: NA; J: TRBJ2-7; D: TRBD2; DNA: TGCAGCGTTGTCCCGACGGGGGGGTACGAGCAGTACTTC; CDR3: CSVVPTGGYEQYF
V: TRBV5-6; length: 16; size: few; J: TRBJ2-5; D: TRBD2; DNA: TGTGCCAGCAGCCTACCGGGACTAGTCGTGGGAGAGACCCAGTACTTC; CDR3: CASSLPGLVVGETQYF
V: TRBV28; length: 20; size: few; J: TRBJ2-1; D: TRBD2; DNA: TGTGCCAGCATTCCTCCCCCCTACTTAGCGGGACAACAGTCCTACAATGAGCAGTTCTTC; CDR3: CASIPPPYLAGQQSYNEQFF
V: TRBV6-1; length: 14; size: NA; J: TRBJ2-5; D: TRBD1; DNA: TGTGCCAGCAGTGAAAACAGGGGGCAAGAGACCCAGTACTTC; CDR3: CASSENRGQETQYF
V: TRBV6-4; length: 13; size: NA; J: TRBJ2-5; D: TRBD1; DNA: TGTGCCAGCAGTAGACAGGGCGGAGAGACCCAGTACTTC; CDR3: CASSRQGGETQYF
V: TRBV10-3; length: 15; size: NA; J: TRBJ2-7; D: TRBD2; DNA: TGTGCCATCAACCCGGGGGAGGGGCTTTCCTACGAGCAGTACTTC; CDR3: CAINPGEGLSYEQYF
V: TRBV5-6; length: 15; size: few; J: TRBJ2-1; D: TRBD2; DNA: TGTGCCAGCAGTCCAGAGACTAGCGGGAGACCTGAGCAGTTCTTC; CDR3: CASSPETSGRPEQFF